These T cell receptor beta chains were read from a single sample in a study of blood T cells in healthy people across ages. TCRdb recomputed calls from the 5' RACE reads with MiXCR, one row per CDR3 protein. The sample includes some 900,000 distinct CDR3 sequences, 29% of them seen just once. The sample was blood. These receptors were collected from a woman aged 80 or older in good health. The CDR3 runs from the conserved cysteine through the conserved F or W. D genes are given only for firm matches. Only part of the rows carry a size: once, few, many, or a class if the clone is expanded.

V	D	J	size	CDR3	DNA
TRBV7-2	-	TRBJ2-5	-	CASTTGPSVETQYF	TGTGCCAGCACCACCGGGCCATCGGTCGAGACCCAGTACTTC
TRBV7-2	-	TRBJ2-1	many	CASSSPGSGEQFF	TGTGCCAGCAGCTCCCCCGGGAGTGGTGAGCAGTTCTTC
TRBV5-1	-	TRBJ1-4	many	CASSFMGQRNEKLFF	TGCGCCAGCAGCTTCATGGGCCAACGGAATGAAAAACTGTTTTTT
TRBV7-9	-	TRBJ2-5	-	CASSSQLRRETQYF	TGTGCCAGCAGCTCCCAACTAAGACGGGAGACCCAGTACTTC
TRBV5-4	TRBD1	TRBJ2-1	many	CASSRGQPSYNEQFF	TGTGCCAGCAGCAGGGGACAGCCCTCCTACAATGAGCAGTTCTTC
TRBV19	TRBD1	TRBJ2-6	-	CASSIGQGTGANVLTF	TGTGCCAGTAGTATTGGACAGGGAACTGGGGCCAACGTCCTGACTTTC
TRBV12-3/TRBV12-4	-	TRBJ1-2	many	CASSLEGRGYGYTF	TGTGCCAGCAGTTTAGAAGGCCGTGGCTATGGCTACACCTTC
TRBV5-1	TRBD1	TRBJ2-1	many	CASSVAGGRNEQFF	TGCGCCAGCAGTGTGGCAGGGGGAAGGAATGAGCAGTTCTTC
TRBV3-1	-	TRBJ1-6	few	CASSQADSVGSPLHF	TGTGCCAGCAGCCAAGCGGACTCCGTTGGTTCACCCCTCCACTTT
TRBV28	TRBD1	TRBJ2-5	many	CASSFGQGNQYF	TGTGCCAGCAGTTTCGGACAGGGAAACCAGTACTTC
TRBV28	-	TRBJ2-7	few	CASSQRYEQYF	TGTGCCAGCAGTCAGAGATACGAGCAGTACTTC
TRBV20-1	TRBD2	TRBJ2-5	many	CSATTSGEETQYF	TGCAGTGCTACCACTAGCGGGGAAGAGACCCAGTACTTC
TRBV19	TRBD2	TRBJ2-5	many	CASSMSGATQYF	TGTGCCAGTAGTATGAGCGGGGCGACCCAGTACTTC
TRBV3-1	-	TRBJ1-2	-	CASSPFPGDGYTF	TGTGCCAGCAGCCCGTTCCCCGGGGATGGCTACACCTTC
TRBV4-3	-	TRBJ2-4	many	CASSQDRLGNIQYF	TGCGCCAGCAGCCAAGATAGGTTGGGAAACATTCAGTACTTC
TRBV9	-	TRBJ1-1	few	CASSVNEGRSTEAFF	TGTGCCAGCAGCGTAAATGAGGGAAGATCCACTGAAGCTTTCTTT
TRBV10-1	-	TRBJ1-2	few	CASSESGTKDNYGYTF	TGCGCCAGCAGTGAGTCGGGGACAAAAGATAACTATGGCTACACCTTC
TRBV11-3	-	TRBJ2-1	few	CASSLNGGGLQFF	TGTGCCAGCAGCTTAAATGGGGGGGGCTTGCAGTTCTTC
TRBV3-1	-	TRBJ2-5	few	CASSQGLYNEQYF	TGTGCCAGCAGCCAGGGACTTTACAATGAGCAGTACTTC
TRBV6-5	-	TRBJ2-5	many	CASSSDSDQETQYF	TGTGCCAGCAGTTCAGACAGCGACCAAGAGACCCAGTACTTC
TRBV20-1	-	TRBJ1-6	few	CSAMYGRSYNSPLHF	TGCAGTGCAATGTACGGGCGCTCCTATAATTCACCCCTCCACTTT
TRBV28	-	TRBJ1-2	many	CASSLRDRRGLNYGYTF	TGTGCCAGCAGTCTCCGGGACCGAAGAGGTTTAAACTATGGCTACACCTTC
TRBV5-5	-	TRBJ2-7	many	CASSLALSASYEQYF	TGTGCCAGCAGCTTGGCCTTGTCAGCCTCCTACGAGCAGTACTTC
TRBV7-8	-	TRBJ1-2	-	CASSLEERYGYTF	TGTGCCAGCAGCTTAGAGGAACGGTATGGCTACACCTTC
TRBV6-5	-	TRBJ2-5	many	CASSYSLGETQYF	TGTGCCAGCAGTTACTCGCTCGGAGAGACCCAGTACTTC
TRBV3-1	-	TRBJ2-5	many	CASSQAWGLAEETQYF	TGTGCCAGCAGCCAAGCTTGGGGCCTAGCAGAAGAGACCCAGTACTTC
TRBV20-1	-	TRBJ2-5	many	CSARQQGRETQYF	TGCAGTGCTAGACAACAGGGACGAGAGACCCAGTACTTC
TRBV30	-	TRBJ1-5	few	CAWSVGTSDQPQHF	TGTGCCTGGAGCGTCGGGACTAGCGATCAGCCCCAGCATTTT
TRBV7-9	-	TRBJ2-7	few	CASSPNRRSEQYF	TGTGCCAGCAGCCCTAATCGCCGGAGCGAGCAGTACTTC
TRBV11-2	TRBD2	TRBJ2-7	few	CASSQNPGGSYEQYF	TGTGCCAGCAGCCAGAACCCGGGGGGCTCCTACGAGCAGTACTTC
TRBV13	TRBD1	TRBJ1-2	-	CASSLTLTGSPVGYTF	TGTGCCAGCAGCCTGACCCTGACAGGGTCTCCCGTGGGCTACACCTTC
TRBV10-3	-	TRBJ2-3	-	CAIGSRPADTQYF	TGTGCCATCGGGAGTAGACCCGCAGATACGCAGTATTTT
TRBV6-2/TRBV6-3	TRBD1	TRBJ2-7	many	CAIRQGLGEQYF	TGTGCCATCAGACAGGGGCTGGGTGAGCAGTACTTC
TRBV12-3/TRBV12-4	-	TRBJ2-3	-	CASSSRQTSTDTRYF	TGTGCCAGCAGTTCCCGACAGACGAGCACAGATACGCGGTATTTT
TRBV3-1	-	TRBJ1-6	many	CASVGRGSPLHF	TGTGCCAGCGTCGGGCGGGGTTCACCCCTCCACTTT
TRBV4-1	-	TRBJ1-2	-	CASSQEGRARYGYTF	TGCGCCAGCAGCCAAGAAGGGCGGGCCCGCTATGGCTACACCTTC
TRBV3-1	TRBD1	TRBJ1-4	-	CASSQLSGQGGEKLFF	TGTGCCAGCAGCCAATTATCAGGACAGGGTGGGGAAAAACTGTTTTTT
TRBV20-1	-	TRBJ1-1	-	CSARDRGRGFEAFF	TGCAGTGCTAGAGATAGGGGACGGGGGTTTGAAGCTTTCTTT
TRBV24-1	TRBD1	TRBJ2-7	-	CATSDRRGPSYEQYF	TGTGCCACCAGTGATCGCAGGGGGCCTTCCTACGAGCAGTACTTC
TRBV6-2/TRBV6-3	-	TRBJ2-7	many	CASSYSREQYF	TGTGCCAGCAGTTACTCGAGGGAGCAGTACTTC
TRBV7-2	-	TRBJ1-2	many	CASSPFGANYGYTF	TGTGCCAGCAGCCCGTTCGGGGCTAACTATGGCTACACCTTC
TRBV2	-	TRBJ2-5	many	CASSRTDFQETQYF	TGTGCCAGCAGTAGGACAGATTTCCAAGAGACCCAGTACTTC
TRBV30	TRBD1	TRBJ2-5	-	CAWSALGDLRQGGMQETQYF	TGTGCCTGGAGTGCCTTGGGGGATCTCCGACAGGGTGGGATGCAAGAGACCCAGTACTTC
TRBV21-1	-	TRBJ2-1	-	CASSKEERRFF	TGTGCCAGCAGCAAAGAGGAGCGCCGCTTCTTC
TRBV7-9	-	TRBJ1-2	once	CASSARTAQHYTF	TGTGCCAGCAGCGCGAGGACCGCCCAACACTACACCTTC
TRBV12-3/TRBV12-4	-	TRBJ2-1	many	CASSFVTSYNEQFF	TGTGCCAGCAGTTTTGTCACCTCCTACAATGAGCAGTTCTTC
TRBV12-3/TRBV12-4	-	TRBJ2-7	once	CASSPWTGGAETRYF	TGTGCCAGCAGCCCTTGGACGGGGGGCGCGGAGACCCGGTACTTC
TRBV5-6	-	TRBJ1-2	many	CASSPLEKYGYTF	TGTGCCAGCAGCCCCCTTGAGAAGTATGGCTACACCTTC
TRBV7-9	-	TRBJ1-1	-	CASSALEVDMNTEAFF	TGTGCCAGCAGCGCCCTCGAGGTAGACATGAACACTGAAGCTTTCTTT
TRBV5-4	-	TRBJ1-2	-	CASSFSVGGHYGYTF	TGTGCCAGCAGCTTTTCAGTTGGGGGACACTATGGCTACACCTTC
TRBV5-1	-	TRBJ2-3	-	CASRGTPWGPDTQYF	TGCGCCAGCAGGGGGACTCCCTGGGGCCCAGATACGCAGTATTTT
TRBV7-2	-	TRBJ2-3	many	CASSPWGRTDTQYF	TGTGCCAGCAGCCCCTGGGGACGCACAGATACGCAGTATTTT